This T cell receptor (beta chain) was obtained from a study of blood T cell repertoires in COVID-19. The wider study: The United States, Italy and Spain supplied acute and convalescent COVID-19 samples. T cells, B-cell-depleted T cells, or PBMCs provided the cDNA or gDNA that served as material.

Authors' methods: Cell counts per sample came from amplifying reference gene primers. Sequencing used immunoSEQ multiplex PCR; TCRdb keeps in-frame clones, though not all of them. V and J calls and clone size come straight from that table; D and trimming were deduced from the DNA. The sample yields 250,000 to 350,000 clones, approximately 86% seen once. Sequencing was done on a sample of peripheral blood. The origin of this receptor is a man aged 18 to 30 with active or convalescent COVID-19.

CDR3 nucleotide sequence: TGTGCCAGCAGCGTAGGCGGAGCTAAAGAGACCCAGTACTTC. Amino acid sequence: CASSVGGAKETQYF. V and J are TRBV9 and TRBJ2-5; D uncertain. CDR1 SGDLS and CDR2 YYNGEE come from the germline V gene. Between the trimmed V and J ends, which lost 0 bases and 3 bases, there was a span of 9 bases. The CDR3 loop spans 14 amino acids.